The present T cell receptor beta chain was sequenced within a study of blood T cell repertoires in COVID-19. Background on the study: Sites in the United States, Italy and Spain provided acute and convalescent COVID-19 samples. PBMCs, B-cell-depleted T cells, or T cells provided the cDNA or gDNA that made up the material.

Original handling: Using reference gene primer amplification, nucleated cell counts were estimated. Sequenced by immunoSEQ multiplex PCR; TCRdb stores in-frame clones only, minus some. V and J calls and clone size come straight from that table; D and trimming were deduced from the DNA. The sample shows tens of thousands of clones, approximately 88% of them seen only once. The CDR3 extends over 14 amino acids. The V and J ends lost 1 base and 6 bases respectively, with 12 bases between them. Germline V gene sequence: CDR1 SGHRS, CDR2 YFSETQ. What was sequenced was peripheral blood. The chain employs TRBV5-1 and TRBJ2-3, with a weak D call TRBD1 (6 bases). The clonotype originates from a man aged 45-65 years with acute or convalescent COVID-19. In DNA, the CDR3 is TGCGCCAGCAGCTTGACAGGGTCTCTCGATACGCAGTATTTT. It is translated as CASSLTGSLDTQYF.